The sequence of this T cell receptor (beta chain) was determined in a study of response to subunit inactivated influenza vaccine. This clonotype showed up just a few times. The target antigen is unknown. General observations from the study: Only a handful of new T cells, the authors suggested, are recruited with each seasonal influenza vaccination.

The J segment lost 4 bases and the V segment lost 0 bases, leaving 6 bases of the junction unmatched. The CDR3 contains 16 residues. In germline, CDR1 is LGHNA, CDR2 YNFKEQ. TCRdb passed the RT-PCR reads through MiXCR, listing each CDR3 protein once. The sample yields about 700,000 distinct CDR3 sequences, approximately 15% seen once. The V and J genes are TRBV4-2 and TRBJ2-1; TRBD2 aligns across 7 bases. This TCR came from a man aged 50 or older who received an inactivated influenza vaccine. The material was PBMCs from blood, obtained 14 to 15 days before vaccination. CDR3 coding DNA: TGTGCCAGCAGCCAAGAACCTAGCGGCTTATACAATGAGCAGTTCTTC. Translation: CASSQEPSGLYNEQFF.